This T cell receptor (beta chain) was captured by sequencing in a study of T cell responses to AZD1222 COVID-19 vaccine. General observations from the study: Vaccine-associated CD4 TCRs ranged over spike, dominating at 160-218 and 743-854. Spike-specific TCR breadth and depth went up after people got two AZD1222 doses. Most donors were white British and more were female, and clonal diversity was possibly underestimated. Within unmutated variant regions lay the reported targets of nearly half of spike-specific TCRs.

Germline CDR1 LNHDA, CDR2 SQIVND (reference sequence). The CDR3 spans 12 residues. V lost 5 bases and J 3 bases, leaving 8 bases between the germline ends. TCRdb keeps only in-frame clones here, not all; method: immunoSEQ multiplex PCR. This sample yields about 150,000 clones, of which about 86% are seen a single time; approximately 4.7% belongs to the top ten. Comment on this clone: The antigen is unknown.

The sequences come from peripheral blood, collected 28 days after the second AZD1222 dose. This sequence was found in an adult who received the AZD1222 COVID-19 vaccine. The rearrangement uses TRBV19 and TRBJ2-7; the D is unclear. The CDR3 loop reads CASSAGLYEQYF. The CDR3 DNA is TGTGCCAGTAGTGCCGGGCTCTACGAGCAGTACTTC. The whole variable domain, remainder taken from reference TRBV19 and TRBJ2-7, is DGGITQSPKYLFRKEGQNVTLSCEQNLNHDAMYWYRQDPGQGLRLIYYSQIVNDFQKGDIAEGYSVSREKKESFPLTVTSAQKNPTAFYLCASSAGLYEQYFGPGTRLTVT.